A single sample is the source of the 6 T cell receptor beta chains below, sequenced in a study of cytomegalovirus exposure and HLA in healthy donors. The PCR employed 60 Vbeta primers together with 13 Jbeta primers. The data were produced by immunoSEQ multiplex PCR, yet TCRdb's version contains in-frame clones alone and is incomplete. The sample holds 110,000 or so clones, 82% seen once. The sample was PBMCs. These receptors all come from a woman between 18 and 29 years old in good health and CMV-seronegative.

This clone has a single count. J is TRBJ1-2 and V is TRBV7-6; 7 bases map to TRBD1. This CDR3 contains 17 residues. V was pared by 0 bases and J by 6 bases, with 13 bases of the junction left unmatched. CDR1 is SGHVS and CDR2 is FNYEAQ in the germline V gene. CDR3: CASSLAVRGPAKDGYTF. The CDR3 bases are TGTGCCAGCAGCTTAGCTGTTAGGGGGCCGGCTAAGGATGGCTACACCTTC.

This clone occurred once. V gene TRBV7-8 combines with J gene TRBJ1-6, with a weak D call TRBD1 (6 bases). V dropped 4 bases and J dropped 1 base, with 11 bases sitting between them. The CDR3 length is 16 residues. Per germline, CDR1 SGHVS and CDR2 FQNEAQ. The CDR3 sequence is CASSSQGGSYNSPLHF. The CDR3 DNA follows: TGTGCCAGCAGCTCACAGGGTGGGTCCTATAATTCACCCCTCCACTTT.

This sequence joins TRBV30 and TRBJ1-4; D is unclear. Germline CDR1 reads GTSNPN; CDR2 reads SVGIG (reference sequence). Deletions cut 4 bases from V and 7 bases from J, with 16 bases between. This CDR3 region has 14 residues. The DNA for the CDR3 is TGTGCCTGGACTCAACAGATAAGTCTTGAAAAACTGTTTTTT. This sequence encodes CAWTQQISLEKLFF.

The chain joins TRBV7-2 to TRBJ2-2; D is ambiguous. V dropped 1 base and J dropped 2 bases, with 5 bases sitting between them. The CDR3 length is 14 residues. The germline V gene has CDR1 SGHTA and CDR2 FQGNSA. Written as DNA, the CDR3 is TGTGCCAGCAGCTTAGATCTCAACACCGGGGAGCTGTTTTTT. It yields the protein CASSLDLNTGELFF. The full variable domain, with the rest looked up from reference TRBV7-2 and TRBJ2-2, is GAGVSQSPSNKVTEKGKDVELRCDPISGHTALYWYRQSLGQGLEFLIYFQGNSAPDKSGLPSDRFSAERTGGSVSTLTIQRTQQEDSAVYLCASSLDLNTGELFFGEGSRLTVL.

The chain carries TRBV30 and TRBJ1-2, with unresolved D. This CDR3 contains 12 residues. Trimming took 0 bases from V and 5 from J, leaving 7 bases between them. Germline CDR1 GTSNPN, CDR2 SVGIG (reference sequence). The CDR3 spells CAWSVLPYGYTF. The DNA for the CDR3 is TGTGCCTGGAGTGTACTCCCATATGGCTACACCTTC.

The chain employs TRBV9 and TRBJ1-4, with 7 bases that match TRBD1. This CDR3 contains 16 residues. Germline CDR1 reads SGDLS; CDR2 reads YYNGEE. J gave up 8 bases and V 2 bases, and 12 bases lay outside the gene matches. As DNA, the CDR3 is TGTGCCAGCAGCGTCGGGACAGCTCATTTAGGGGAAAAACTGTTTTTT. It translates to CASSVGTAHLGEKLFF.